The rows below give T cell receptor beta chains drawn from one sample of a study of identical twins. In TCRdb, the 5' RACE reads were re-called with MiXCR into one record per CDR3 protein. Of 200,000 to 300,000 distinct CDR3 sequences listed, about 11% are singletons. Sequencing used memory T cells sorted from blood. These receptors all stem from a man in his fifties in good health. The CDR3 runs from the conserved cysteine through the conserved F or W. Each record gives: clone size, J gene, CDR3 length, D gene, V gene, CDR3 DNA, CDR3 protein. A D gene is named only where the DNA matches it firmly. Clone sizes are given selectively: once, few, many, or a class where the clone is expanded.

-,TRBJ2-7,11,TRBD1,TRBV20-1,TGCAGCCAACAACAGGGGGCCGAGCAGTACTTC,CSQQQGAEQYF
-,TRBJ2-7,13,-,TRBV20-1,TGCAGTGCCCCTGCCAGGGGCGGCTACGAGCAGTACTTC,CSAPARGGYEQYF
many,TRBJ2-1,15,TRBD2,TRBV6-1,TGTGCCAGCAGTGAATTTAGCGGGGGCTACAATGAGCAGTTCTTC,CASSEFSGGYNEQFF
many,TRBJ1-6,13,-,TRBV28,TGTGCCAGCAGGGGACTCCATAATTCACCCCTCCACTTT,CASRGLHNSPLHF
-,TRBJ1-2,15,TRBD1,TRBV18,TGTGCCAGCTCACCAGACCGACAGGGTCCCTACGGCTACACCTTC,CASSPDRQGPYGYTF
few,TRBJ2-1,15,-,TRBV7-2,TGTGCCAGCAGCTCCGCGGTTAGCTCCTACAATGAGCAGTTCTTC,CASSSAVSSYNEQFF
-,TRBJ2-3,17,TRBD2,TRBV4-2,TGTGCCAGCAGCCATTCGGGGACTAGCGGGATCCAAGATACGCAGTATTTT,CASSHSGTSGIQDTQYF
many,TRBJ2-4,13,-,TRBV20-1,TGCAGTGCTAGTGACCCGGCCGGAAACATTCAGTACTTC,CSASDPAGNIQYF
many,TRBJ1-2,15,-,TRBV7-2,TGTGCCAGCAGCTTAGCCATCGCGCGACAGCATGGCTACACCTTC,CASSLAIARQHGYTF
few,TRBJ2-1,14,-,TRBV7-9,TGTGCCAGCAGCTTAGTCGGATCGGACAATGAGCAGTTCTTC,CASSLVGSDNEQFF
many,TRBJ2-1,16,TRBD1,TRBV12-3/TRBV12-4,TGTGCCAGCAGGGAAGGGACAGGGGCCTCTTTCAATGAGCAGTTCTTC,CASREGTGASFNEQFF
-,TRBJ1-1,12,-,TRBV11-2,TGTGCCAGCCAAACGGCCAGCCAGTCGGCTTTCTTT,CASQTASQSAFF
many,TRBJ1-2,13,-,TRBV7-2,TGTGCCAGCAGCGCCGGATCCGGGTGGGGCTACACCTTC,CASSAGSGWGYTF
few,TRBJ2-7,13,TRBD1,TRBV7-2,TGTGCCAGCAGCCGCGACAGGGGCGACGAGCAGTACTTC,CASSRDRGDEQYF
many,TRBJ1-1,16,-,TRBV3-1,TGTGCCAGCAGCCAAGCGTCAGCAGATAAAGGGACTGAAGCTTTCTTT,CASSQASADKGTEAFF
many,TRBJ2-6,18,TRBD1,TRBV12-3/TRBV12-4,TGTGCCAGCAGTTTTAGGGGACAGGTATACTCTGGGGCCAACGTCCTGACTTTC,CASSFRGQVYSGANVLTF
many,TRBJ1-1,13,-,TRBV5-1,TGCGCCAGCAGCTTGGACCAGCGGAGTGAAGCTTTCTTT,CASSLDQRSEAFF
many,TRBJ1-2,12,-,TRBV28,TGTGCCAGCAGCCCCCCCGGGGCTGGCTACACCTTC,CASSPPGAGYTF
-,TRBJ2-3,18,TRBD2,TRBV9,TGTGCCAGCAGCGTATTTGTCGGAGCGGGAGGATCGGGAGATACGCAGTATTTT,CASSVFVGAGGSGDTQYF
many,TRBJ2-3,12,-,TRBV11-1,TGTGCCAGCAGCTTTGGGGGAGATACGCAGTATTTT,CASSFGGDTQYF
many,TRBJ1-5,14,-,TRBV6-1,TGTGCCAGCCAAAATAGGGGTAGCAATCAGCCCCAGCATTTT,CASQNRGSNQPQHF
many,TRBJ2-7,15,-,TRBV4-2,TGTGCCAGCAGCCAAGGGGGGCTGAAAACCTACGAGCAGTACTTC,CASSQGGLKTYEQYF
few,TRBJ1-2,14,-,TRBV12-3/TRBV12-4,TGTGCCAGCAGCCCACACCGGTCGGCCTATGGCTACACCTTC,CASSPHRSAYGYTF
many,TRBJ2-2,15,-,TRBV12-3/TRBV12-4,TGTGCCAGCAGGAATCGGGGGACGAACACCGGGGAGCTGTTTTTT,CASRNRGTNTGELFF
few,TRBJ2-3,16,-,TRBV29-1,TGCAGCGTTGAAGATTCTGGCAAAACTAGCACAGATACGCAGTATTTT,CSVEDSGKTSTDTQYF
few,TRBJ2-7,19,TRBD2,TRBV4-3,TGCGCCAGCAGCCAAGATTTTGGGACTAGCGGGAGGGCCGTCGACGAGCAGTACTTC,CASSQDFGTSGRAVDEQYF
many,TRBJ2-5,16,TRBD1,TRBV7-3,TGTGCCAGCAGCTTAAGAGGGGGCGATATCCAAGAGACCCAGTACTTC,CASSLRGGDIQETQYF
-,TRBJ2-4,15,-,TRBV5-4,TGTGCCAGCAGCTTGCTAGGGTTGGACAAAAACATTCAGTACTTC,CASSLLGLDKNIQYF
-,TRBJ2-2,15,-,TRBV7-2,TGTGCCAGCAGGGGGGGTGGCAGGGTCACCGGGGAGCTGTTTTTT,CASRGGGRVTGELFF
many,TRBJ1-1,12,-,TRBV29-1,TGCAGCGTCGGACAGCTGAACACTGAAGCTTTCTTT,CSVGQLNTEAFF
-,TRBJ2-3,21,-,TRBV7-2,TGTGCCAGCAGCTTAGCGTTTTCCTTGGCAGGGAGGGGGCTGGGCACAGATACGCAGTATTTT,CASSLAFSLAGRGLGTDTQYF
many,TRBJ2-4,15,-,TRBV15,TGTGCCACCAGCAGAGATACAGAAGTCAAAAACATTCAGTACTTC,CATSRDTEVKNIQYF
-,TRBJ2-1,15,-,TRBV19,TGTGCCAGTAGTATTCGGGAAGCAAGTGGCAATGAGCAGTTCTTC,CASSIREASGNEQFF
few,TRBJ2-1,13,TRBD1,TRBV19,TGTGCCAGTTTGGACAGGGGGCGAAATGAGCAGTTCTTC,CASLDRGRNEQFF
many,TRBJ2-7,12,-,TRBV20-1,TGCAGTGCTAGTAAGGCCTCCTACGAGCAGTACTTC,CSASKASYEQYF
-,TRBJ1-1,16,TRBD1,TRBV5-1,TGCGCCAGCAGCTTGAAAGGGACAGGGGTGAACACTGAAGCTTTCTTT,CASSLKGTGVNTEAFF
many,TRBJ2-3,11,-,TRBV10-3,TGTGCCACCAAGAGCACAGATACGCAGTATTTT,CATKSTDTQYF
few,TRBJ2-2,14,TRBD1,TRBV19,TGTGCCACCCCAAACCTAGACAGGGCCGGGGAGCTGTTTTTT,CATPNLDRAGELFF
few,TRBJ2-2,15,-,TRBV28,TGTGCCAGCAGGCTACAGGGCGTGACCACCGGGGAGCTGTTTTTT,CASRLQGVTTGELFF
many,TRBJ1-2,15,TRBD1,TRBV4-3,TGCGCCAGCAGCCAAGACAGGGGGCTTAACTATGGCTACACCTTC,CASSQDRGLNYGYTF
many,TRBJ2-2,15,-,TRBV21-1,TGTGCCAGCAACGAATGGGACTATAACACCGGGGAGCTGTTTTTT,CASNEWDYNTGELFF
-,TRBJ2-5,15,TRBD2,TRBV7-2,TGTGCCAGCAGCTTGCTAGCGGGAAGGGAAGAGACCCAGTACTTC,CASSLLAGREETQYF
-,TRBJ2-1,16,TRBD2,TRBV11-2,TGTGCCAGCAGCTTATCAGAATCTAGCGGGGGGTCTGAGCAGTTCTTC,CASSLSESSGGSEQFF
many,TRBJ1-4,14,TRBD1,TRBV5-1,TGCGCCAGCAGCCCGGACAGGGTTAATGAAAAACTGTTTTTT,CASSPDRVNEKLFF
-,TRBJ2-5,15,-,TRBV4-1,TGCGCCAGCAGCCAAACCGGACTCTACCAAGAGACCCAGTACTTC,CASSQTGLYQETQYF
few,TRBJ1-1,15,-,TRBV18,TGTGCCAGCTCACCACCGACCCAGGGCCGGACTGAAGCTTTCTTT,CASSPPTQGRTEAFF
-,TRBJ2-7,14,-,TRBV6-1,TGTGCCAGTGGAGGGCGGGGTGGGACCTACGAGCAGTACTTC,CASGGRGGTYEQYF